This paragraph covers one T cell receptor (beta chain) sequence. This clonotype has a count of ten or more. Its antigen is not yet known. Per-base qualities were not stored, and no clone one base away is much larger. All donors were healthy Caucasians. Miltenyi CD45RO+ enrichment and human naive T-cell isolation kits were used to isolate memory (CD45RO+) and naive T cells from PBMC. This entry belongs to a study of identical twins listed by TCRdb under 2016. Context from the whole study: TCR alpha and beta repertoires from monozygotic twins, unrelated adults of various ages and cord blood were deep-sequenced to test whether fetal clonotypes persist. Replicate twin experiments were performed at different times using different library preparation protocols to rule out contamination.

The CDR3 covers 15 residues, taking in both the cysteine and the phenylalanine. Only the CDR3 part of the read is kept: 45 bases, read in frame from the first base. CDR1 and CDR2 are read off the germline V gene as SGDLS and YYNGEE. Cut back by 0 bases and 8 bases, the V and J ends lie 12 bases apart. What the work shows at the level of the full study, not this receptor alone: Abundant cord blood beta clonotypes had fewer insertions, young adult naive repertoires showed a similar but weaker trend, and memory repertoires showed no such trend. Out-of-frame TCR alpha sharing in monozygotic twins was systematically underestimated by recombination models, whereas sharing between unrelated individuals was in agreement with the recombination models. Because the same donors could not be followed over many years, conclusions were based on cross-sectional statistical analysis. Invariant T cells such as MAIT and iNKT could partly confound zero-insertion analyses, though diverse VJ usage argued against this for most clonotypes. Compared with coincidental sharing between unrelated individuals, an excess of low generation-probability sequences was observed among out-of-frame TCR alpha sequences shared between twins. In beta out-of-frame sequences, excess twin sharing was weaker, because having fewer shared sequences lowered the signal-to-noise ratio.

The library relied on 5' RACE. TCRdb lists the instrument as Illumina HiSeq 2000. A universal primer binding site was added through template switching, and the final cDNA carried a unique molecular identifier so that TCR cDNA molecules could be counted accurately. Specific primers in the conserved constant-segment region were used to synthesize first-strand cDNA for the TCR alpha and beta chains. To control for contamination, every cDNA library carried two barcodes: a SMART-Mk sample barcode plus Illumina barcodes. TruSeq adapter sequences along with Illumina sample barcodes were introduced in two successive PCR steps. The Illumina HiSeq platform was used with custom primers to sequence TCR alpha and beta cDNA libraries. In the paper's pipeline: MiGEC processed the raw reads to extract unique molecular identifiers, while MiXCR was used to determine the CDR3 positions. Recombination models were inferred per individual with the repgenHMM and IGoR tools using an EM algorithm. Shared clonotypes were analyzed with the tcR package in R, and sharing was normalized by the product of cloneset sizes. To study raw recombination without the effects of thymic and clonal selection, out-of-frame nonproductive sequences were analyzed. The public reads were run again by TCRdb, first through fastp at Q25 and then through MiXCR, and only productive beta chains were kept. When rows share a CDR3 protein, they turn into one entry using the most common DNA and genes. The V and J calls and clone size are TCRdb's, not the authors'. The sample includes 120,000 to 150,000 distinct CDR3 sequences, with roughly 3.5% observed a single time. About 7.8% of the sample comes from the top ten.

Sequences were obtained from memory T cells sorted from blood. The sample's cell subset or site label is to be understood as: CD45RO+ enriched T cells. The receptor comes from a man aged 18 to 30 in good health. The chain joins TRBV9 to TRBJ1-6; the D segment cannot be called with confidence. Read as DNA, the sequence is TGTGCCAGCAGCGTAGATCTCGGGTATGATTCACCCCTCCACTTT. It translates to CASSVDLGYDSPLHF.